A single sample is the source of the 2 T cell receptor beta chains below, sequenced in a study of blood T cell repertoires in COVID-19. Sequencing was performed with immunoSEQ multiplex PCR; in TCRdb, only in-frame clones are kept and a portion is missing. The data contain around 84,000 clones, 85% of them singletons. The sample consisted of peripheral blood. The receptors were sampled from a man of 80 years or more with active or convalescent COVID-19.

CDR3 coding DNA: TGTGCCAGCAGTTACTCGAGCGGGGCCTCCTACGAGCAGTACGTC. Amino acid sequence: CASSYSSGASYEQYV. The chain uses TRBV6-6 and TRBJ2-7; the match to TRBD2 covers 7 bases. Germline lookup yields CDR1 MNHNY and CDR2 SVGAGI (reference sequence). The CDR3 contains 15 residues. The junction had 2 bases not matched to a gene; V was cut back by 0 bases and J by 0 bases.

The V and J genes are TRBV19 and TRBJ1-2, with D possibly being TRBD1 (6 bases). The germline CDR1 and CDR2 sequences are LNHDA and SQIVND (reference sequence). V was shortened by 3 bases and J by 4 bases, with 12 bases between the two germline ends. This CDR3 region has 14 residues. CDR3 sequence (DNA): TGTGCCAGTAGTATTATTGGGGGCGGCTATGGCTACACCTTC. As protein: CASSIIGGGYGYTF.